Below, one T cell receptor beta chain is given with its context. The antigen is not known. Regarding time point: patch test 3, about 24 weeks after DPC sensitization. Treatment: therapeutic diphenylcyclopropenone sensitization with weekly scalp DPC. TCRdb re-derived calls from the RACE reads in MiXCR, one entry per CDR3 protein. The sample gives 80,000 to 100,000 distinct CDR3 sequences, under 13% of which show up once; around 1% is in the top ten. The sample originates from a study of human T cells and chemical hapten exposure. General study findings and limits: Patch test score showed a positive correlation with PT1 expanded TCR counts. DPC sensitization left the count of TCRs above 1 in 1000 unchanged.

After removal of 5 bases from V and 3 bases from J, the junction contained 6 bases not matched to a gene. Germline-derived CDR1 and CDR2 are GTSNPN and SVGIG (reference sequence). This CDR3 has 14 residues. The sequencing used whole blood, collected in connection with sensitization to the hapten diphenylcyclopropenone (DPC). The rearrangement uses TRBV30 and TRBJ1-3, with 8 bases identical to TRBD1. The receptor comes from a woman aged 25 to 45 with alopecia areata. Some clones in this sample may be carry-over from other donors' samples. CDR3 DNA sequence: TGTGCCTGGCCAGGGGGCGCGGGTGGAAACACCATATATTTT. This codes for CAWPGGAGGNTIYF.